The clone carrying this T cell receptor beta chain was detected only a few times. Clinical Activity Scores of at least 3, NOSPECS grades of at least 4 and durations under 3 months characterized ophthalmopathy patients. The CDR3 totals 16 residues. The germline V gene encodes CDR1 SNHLY and CDR2 FYNNEI. V trimming: 5 bases; J trimming: 2 bases; junction bases outside the gene matches: 9. The sample is drawn from a study of T cells in Graves' hyperthyroidism and ophthalmopathy. Amplification of TCR beta CDR3 regions was performed using RNA transcripts as template. First-round RT-PCR of the TCR CDR3 relied on the HTBI primer set. A single record per CDR3 protein comes from TCRdb applying MiXCR to the multiplex PCR reads. Of hundreds of thousands of distinct CDR3 sequences listed, around 20% are singletons.

This chain links TRBV2 with TRBJ1-5; TRBD1 matches 7 bases. This receptor was obtained from a man aged 30-40 years with Graves' ophthalmopathy. Material: blood. The CDR3 coding sequence is TGTGCCAGCAGTCAAAGGGGGCGCGGCGGCAATCAGCCCCAGCATTTT. Translating gives CASSQRGRGGNQPQHF. Full variable domain (remainder filled in from reference TRBV2 and TRBJ1-5): EPEVTQTPSHQVTQMGQEVILRCVPISNHLYFYWYRQILGQKVEFLVSFYNNEISEKSEIFDDQFSVERPDGSNFTLKIRSTKLEDSAMYFCASSQRGRGGNQPQHFGDGTRLSIL.